This T cell receptor beta chain came from a study of T-cell reconstitution after alpha-beta-depleted transplantation in children. The table lists this clonotype with many counts. The TCRbeta library was prepared with unique molecular identifiers. MiXCR was run by TCRdb on the PCR reads, yielding one entry per CDR3 protein. This sample has a few hundred thousand distinct CDR3 sequences, with about 18% found just once. The V segment lost 10 bases and the J segment 0 bases; nucleotides outside the gene matches: 9. This CDR3 is 15 amino acids long. The sample consisted of PBMCs from the stem cell graft donor, taken from the stem cell graft. The TCR was taken from a human donor who donated a stem cell graft to a child with acute lymphoblastic leukemia. The rearrangement links TRBV23-1 to TRBJ1-5; 7 nucleotides line up with TRBD1. TRBV23-1 is identified as an open reading frame with a role that is uncertain. The CDR3 DNA follows: TGCGCCAAGATGGGACAGACCTATAGCAATCAGCCCCAGCATTTT. Amino acids: CAKMGQTYSNQPQHF.